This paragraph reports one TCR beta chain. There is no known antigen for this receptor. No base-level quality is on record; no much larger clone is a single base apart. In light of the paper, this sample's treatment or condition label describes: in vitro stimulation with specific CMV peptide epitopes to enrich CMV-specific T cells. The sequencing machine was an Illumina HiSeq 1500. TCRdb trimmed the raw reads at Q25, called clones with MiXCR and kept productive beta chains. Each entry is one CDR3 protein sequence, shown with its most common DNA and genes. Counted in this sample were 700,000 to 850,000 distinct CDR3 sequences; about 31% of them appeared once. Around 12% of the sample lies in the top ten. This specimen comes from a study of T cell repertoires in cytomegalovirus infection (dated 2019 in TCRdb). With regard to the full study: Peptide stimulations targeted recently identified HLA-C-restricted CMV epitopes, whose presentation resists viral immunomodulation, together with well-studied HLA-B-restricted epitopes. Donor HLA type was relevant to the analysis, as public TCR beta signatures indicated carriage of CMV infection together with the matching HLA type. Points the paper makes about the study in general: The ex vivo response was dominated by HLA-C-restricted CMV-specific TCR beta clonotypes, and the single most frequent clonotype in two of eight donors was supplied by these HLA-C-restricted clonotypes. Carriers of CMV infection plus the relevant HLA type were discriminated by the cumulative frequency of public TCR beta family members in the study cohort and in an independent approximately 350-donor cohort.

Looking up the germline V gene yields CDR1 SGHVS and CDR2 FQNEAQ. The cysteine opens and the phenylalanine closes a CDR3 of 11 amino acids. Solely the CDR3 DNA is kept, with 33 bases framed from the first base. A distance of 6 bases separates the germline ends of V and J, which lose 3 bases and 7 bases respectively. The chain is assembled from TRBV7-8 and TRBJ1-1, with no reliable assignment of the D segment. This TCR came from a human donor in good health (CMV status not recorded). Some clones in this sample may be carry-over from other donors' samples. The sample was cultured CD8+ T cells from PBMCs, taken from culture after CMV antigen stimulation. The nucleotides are TGTGCCAGCAGCTTCGGTAATGAAGCTTTCTTT. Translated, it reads CASSFGNEAFF.